These T cell receptor beta chains were read from a single sample in a study of regulatory T cells in long-lasting Graves disease. One entry per CDR3 protein results from TCRdb running MiXCR on the multiplex PCR reads. This repertoire shows roughly 500,000 distinct CDR3 sequences, roughly 21% found once; its top ten account for roughly 7%. The specimen was peripheral blood mononuclear cells (PBMCs), collected when the disease was refractory, from a patient treated with antithyroid drugs. These receptors originate from a female donor with Graves disease. The CDR3 runs from the conserved cysteine through the conserved F or W. D genes are given only for firm matches. For some rows the clone size is stated as once, few or many, or as a class when expanded; others skip it.

V	J	D	size	DNA	CDR3
TRBV28	TRBJ2-7	TRBD1	few	TGTGCCAGCAGTGTAAATTCCCGGGACAGGGGGCGCCTTAGCGCTTACGAGCAGTACTTC	CASSVNSRDRGRLSAYEQYF
TRBV29-1	TRBJ1-1	TRBD1	NA	TGCAGCGTCCACAGGGGAATGAACACTGAAGCTTTCTTT	CSVHRGMNTEAFF
TRBV28	TRBJ2-7	TRBD2	many	TGTGCCAGCAGGCTACTAGCGGGAGTTTTTAACGAGCAGTACTTC	CASRLLAGVFNEQYF
TRBV15	TRBJ2-1	NA	NA	TGTGCCACCAGCAGCCCCGTTCTCCGAGGGGCCTACAATGAGCAGTTCTTC	CATSSPVLRGAYNEQFF
TRBV14	TRBJ2-4	NA	NA	TGTGCCAGCAGCCAAGGGCCTCCTGTCGGGGCCAAAAACATTCAGTACTTC	CASSQGPPVGAKNIQYF
TRBV19	TRBJ2-1	TRBD1	NA	TGTGCCAGTAGGATCACAGGGGGAGATTACAATGAGCAGTTCTTC	CASRITGGDYNEQFF
TRBV28	TRBJ1-4	NA	many	TGTGCCAGCAGTTTTGGGGAGGGGCGGGGGCCCTATGAAAAACTGTTTTTT	CASSFGEGRGPYEKLFF
TRBV7-3	TRBJ2-5	TRBD1	few	TGTGCCAGCAGCTTAGGGGGCAGGGGGACCCAAGAGACCCAGTACTTC	CASSLGGRGTQETQYF
TRBV19	TRBJ1-5	NA	many	TGTGCCAGTAGTATAATCGAGCAGTCTTGGAATCAGCCCCAGCATTTT	CASSIIEQSWNQPQHF
TRBV5-1	TRBJ1-2	NA	many	TGCGCCAGCAGCTTGGCCCGGGGGGCGGGCTACACCTTC	CASSLARGAGYTF
TRBV19	TRBJ1-4	TRBD1	many	TGTGCCAGTAGTACGGGACAGCGTCGTGAAAAACTGTTTTTT	CASSTGQRREKLFF
TRBV20-1	TRBJ1-2	NA	many	TGCAGTGCCCTGAAGACCCTCAACGGGGATGGCTACACCTTC	CSALKTLNGDGYTF
TRBV24-1	TRBJ2-1	NA	NA	TGTGCCACCAGTGATCCTTCGGGGGACGCTCGTAATGAGCAGTTCTTC	CATSDPSGDARNEQFF
TRBV11-2	TRBJ2-1	NA	NA	TGTGCCAGCAGCTTAAACCATCAGGCCGGGAATGAGCAGTTCTTC	CASSLNHQAGNEQFF
TRBV6-2/TRBV6-3	TRBJ2-5	NA	NA	TGTGCCAGCAGTACTCCCCGACAGAACCTACAAGAGACCCAGTACTTC	CASSTPRQNLQETQYF
TRBV18	TRBJ2-7	TRBD1	many	TGTGCCAGCAGTCCCGGGACAGGGGGTTCCTACGAGCAGTACTTC	CASSPGTGGSYEQYF
TRBV6-5	TRBJ1-5	TRBD1	many	TGTGCCAGCAGTTACGGAGGGGGCGGTCAGCCCCAGCATTTT	CASSYGGGGQPQHF
TRBV9	TRBJ1-2	NA	many	TGTGCCAGCAGCTCGACATCGGATGGCTACACCTTC	CASSSTSDGYTF
TRBV24-1	TRBJ1-5	NA	NA	TGTGCCACCAGCCCCGGGACTTCAGGCAATCAGCCCCAGCATTTT	CATSPGTSGNQPQHF
TRBV7-6	TRBJ2-7	NA	NA	TGTGCCAGCAGCTTAGAGAGAGAAAACTACGAGCAGTACTTC	CASSLERENYEQYF
TRBV24-1	TRBJ2-2	NA	NA	TGTGCCACCAATGTGGGGAACACCGGGGAGCTGTTTTTT	CATNVGNTGELFF
TRBV18	TRBJ1-2	TRBD1	NA	TGTGCCAGCTCATTGACAGGGCACTATGGCTACACCTTC	CASSLTGHYGYTF
TRBV20-1	TRBJ2-2	NA	few	TGCAGTGCTAGAGGGGACACCTTTAACACCGGGGAGCTGTTTTTT	CSARGDTFNTGELFF
TRBV25-1	TRBJ2-5	TRBD1	NA	TGTGCCAGCAGTGTTACAGGGGGAGCAGAGACCCAGTACTTC	CASSVTGGAETQYF
TRBV19	TRBJ1-5	TRBD1	NA	TGTGCCAGTAGTATGGGGACAGGTCGAAGTCAGCCCCAGCATTTT	CASSMGTGRSQPQHF
TRBV24-1	TRBJ2-5	NA	many	TGTGCCACCAGTGATACCGCGTTCCAGTACTTC	CATSDTAFQYF
TRBV3-1	TRBJ1-1	NA	once	TGTGCCAGCAGCCAAGGCCTTCCCAGGACGGTGGACACTGAAGCTTTCTTT	CASSQGLPRTVDTEAFF
TRBV2	TRBJ2-2	NA	many	TGTGCCAGCAGTGATTTGGGCAGCAGGGACACCGGGGAGCTGTTTTTT	CASSDLGSRDTGELFF
TRBV28	TRBJ1-1	NA	many	TGTGCCAGCAGTCCACTATCCCCTGGGTGGAACACTGAAGCTTTCTTT	CASSPLSPGWNTEAFF
TRBV6-1	TRBJ1-5	NA	many	TGTGCCAGCAGTGTCTCGGGAGAAGGTCAGCCCCAGCATTTT	CASSVSGEGQPQHF
TRBV12-3/TRBV12-4	TRBJ1-3	TRBD1	many	TGTGCCAGCAGCTTAGGGACAGGGTCTGGAAACACCATATATTTT	CASSLGTGSGNTIYF
TRBV19	TRBJ2-7	NA	few	TGTGCCAGTAGTGCGGGCGCAGGGAAGGCGTACGAGCAGTACTTC	CASSAGAGKAYEQYF
TRBV6-2/TRBV6-3	TRBJ1-1	NA	many	TGTGCCAGCAGTTACTCGAAAATTGGGGGAGGCACTGAAGCTTTCTTT	CASSYSKIGGGTEAFF
TRBV2	TRBJ1-6	NA	NA	TGTGCCAGCACCTACCTCCATGGCCTCCACTTT	CASTYLHGLHF
TRBV20-1	TRBJ2-7	NA	NA	TGCAGTGCTAGAGATTATTCAGGACACCCCTACGAGCAGTACTTC	CSARDYSGHPYEQYF
TRBV7-3	TRBJ1-3	NA	few	TGTGCCAGCAGCCCCTCAGGAGTGCGGGGAAACACCATATATTTT	CASSPSGVRGNTIYF
TRBV10-2	TRBJ2-5	NA	few	TGCGCCAGCAGTGAGCCTTATTCGTTAGTGCCGGAGACCCAGTACTTC	CASSEPYSLVPETQYF
TRBV12-3/TRBV12-4	TRBJ2-2	TRBD2	once	TGTGCCGGCAGCCAGGCAGGGAGGGCCGGGGAGCTGTTTTTT	CAGSQAGRAGELFF
TRBV5-5	TRBJ1-2	NA	NA	TGTGCCAGCAGCTTGGCTCCCGCCTCCTATGGCTACACCTTC	CASSLAPASYGYTF
TRBV18	TRBJ1-1	NA	NA	TGTGCCAGCTCAACCAGCGTTGAAGCTTTCTTT	CASSTSVEAFF
TRBV2	TRBJ1-3	NA	many	TGTGCCAGCAGTGAACTTAACCCCTTTTCTGGAAACACCATATATTTT	CASSELNPFSGNTIYF
TRBV12-3/TRBV12-4	TRBJ2-5	NA	many	TGTGCCAGCAGCTTATCGGGGTCCCAAGAGACCCAGTACTTC	CASSLSGSQETQYF
TRBV5-1	TRBJ1-2	NA	NA	TGCGCCAGCAGCTTGGCCTTGGAGTCCTATGGCTACACCTTC	CASSLALESYGYTF
TRBV4-2	TRBJ1-2	TRBD1	once	TGTGCCAGCAGCCCGGGACAGGGTTTTAACTATGGCTACACCTTC	CASSPGQGFNYGYTF
TRBV15	TRBJ1-3	NA	many	TGTGCCACCAGCAGCAGAGCGTCTGGAAACACCATATATTTT	CATSSRASGNTIYF
TRBV12-3/TRBV12-4	TRBJ1-4	NA	many	TGTGCCAGTACACGAGAGGGAAGAAATGAAAAACTGTTTTTT	CASTREGRNEKLFF
TRBV7-9	TRBJ2-2	NA	NA	TGTGCCAGCAGCTTCGATCTAGCTAGCACCGGGGAGCTGTTTTTT	CASSFDLASTGELFF
TRBV6-5	TRBJ2-5	TRBD1	many	TGTGCCAGCAGTTACTCTCTTGCAGGGGGCCGGGAGACCCAGTACTTC	CASSYSLAGGRETQYF
TRBV5-1	TRBJ2-5	NA	many	TGCGCCAGCAGCTTCGCCTCCGGCAACTACCAAGAGACCCAGTACTTC	CASSFASGNYQETQYF
TRBV6-9	TRBJ1-2	TRBD1	many	TGTGCCAGCAGTTATCGACCGGGACAGGGGGTTTTTATTGGCTACACCTTC	CASSYRPGQGVFIGYTF
TRBV20-1	TRBJ2-5	TRBD1	few	TGCAGTGCTAGAGATTTAACAGGGGTCCAAGAGACCCAGTACTTC	CSARDLTGVQETQYF
TRBV4-2	TRBJ2-1	NA	once	TGTGCCAGCAGCCCCTCACTAGATAATGAGCAGTTCTTC	CASSPSLDNEQFF
TRBV28	TRBJ2-7	NA	many	TGTGCCAGCAGTTTAGGGCAGGGGGGCGACGAGCAGTACTTC	CASSLGQGGDEQYF
TRBV11-2	TRBJ1-4	NA	many	TGTGCCAGCAGCTCCCAACATGGGGAAAAACTGTTTTTT	CASSSQHGEKLFF
TRBV27	TRBJ1-5	NA	many	TGTGCCAGCAGCCCAAGGGTGACTAGCAATCAGCCCCAGCATTTT	CASSPRVTSNQPQHF
TRBV2	TRBJ2-7	TRBD2	many	TGTGCCAGCATTGGACTAGCGGAGACCTACGAGCAGTACTTC	CASIGLAETYEQYF